The rows below give T cell receptor beta chains drawn from one sample of a study of OX40 agonist ivuxolimab in advanced cancers. The protocol was immunoSEQ multiplex PCR, while the TCRdb copy is restricted to in-frame clones and leaves out a portion. Among about 58,000 clones listed, roughly four fifths were seen once. The material was CD4+ or CD8+ T cells sorted from blood, obtained in a trial of the OX40 agonist ivuxolimab. The receptors originated from an adult with an advanced solid tumor such as melanoma, head and neck, liver or kidney cancer. The CDR3 runs from the conserved cysteine through the conserved F or W. The D gene is left open where the match is weak. Clone size is shown for a subset of rows, as once, few, many or a class of expanded clone.

>TRBD1|.|TRBV2|TRBJ2-7|14
TGTGCCAGCAGTTCCGGGACAGCCTCCTACGAGCAGTACTTC
CASSSGTASYEQYF
>.|.|TRBV2|TRBJ2-4|13
TGTGCCAGCAGTGGGGGACCCAAAAACATTCAGTACTTC
CASSGGPKNIQYF
>.|few|TRBV7-3|TRBJ1-6|14
TGTGCCAGCAGCTTATCCTCCTATAATTCACCCCTCCACTTT
CASSLSSYNSPLHF
>TRBD2|.|TRBV6-5|TRBJ2-1|15
TGTGCCAGCAGTCGAGCGGGGGGGAGATACAATGAGCAGTTCTTC
CASSRAGGRYNEQFF
>TRBD1|.|TRBV10-1|TRBJ2-2|15
TGCGCCAGCAGTCAGGGGGTCGCGAACACCGGGGAGCTGTTTTTT
CASSQGVANTGELFF
>TRBD1|few|TRBV5-6|TRBJ1-6|15
TGTGCCAGCAGCTTGGGTAACAGGGGGCGATCACCCCTCCACTTT
CASSLGNRGRSPLHF
>.|.|TRBV9|TRBJ2-5|11
TGTGCCAGCAGCGCCTCGGAGACCCAGTACTTC
CASSASETQYF
>.|.|TRBV28|TRBJ1-5|12
TGTGCCAGCAGATCCGGCAGTCAGCCCCAGCATTTT
CASRSGSQPQHF
>.|.|TRBV11-3|TRBJ2-2|13
TGTGCCAGCAGCGTCACCTGGCGCGGGGAGCTGTTTTTT
CASSVTWRGELFF
>.|.|TRBV6-1|TRBJ2-7|15
TGTGCCAGCAGTGTTGCCCAGATGGATGGCTACGAGCAGTACTTC
CASSVAQMDGYEQYF
>TRBD1|medium-sized|TRBV5-6|TRBJ1-1|16
TGTGCCAGCAGCCCGACAGGGAGGGGTTCGGGCACTGAAGCTTTCTTT
CASSPTGRGSGTEAFF
>TRBD1|once|TRBV19|TRBJ2-1|15
TGTGCCAGTAATTGGCCGGGACAGGGGATCCATGAGCAGTTCTTC
CASNWPGQGIHEQFF
>.|.|TRBV4-2|TRBJ2-2|16
TGTGCCAGCAGCCAAGGCTTCCAAACAGGGACCGGGGAGCTGTTTTTT
CASSQGFQTGTGELFF
>TRBD2|.|TRBV9|TRBJ2-1|16
TGTGCCAGCAGCGTCACGACTAGCGGGGGGAACAATGAGCAGTTCTTC
CASSVTTSGGNNEQFF
>TRBD1|.|TRBV7-6|TRBJ1-2|15
TGTGCCAGCGGCTTAATGGCAGGGGGCGCTAAAGGCTACACCTTC
CASGLMAGGAKGYTF
>TRBD2|.|TRBV2|TRBJ2-3|17
TGTGCCAGCAGTGAAGCCGTCGGACTAGCGGGGGGAGATACGCAGTATTTT
CASSEAVGLAGGDTQYF
>.|.|TRBV28|TRBJ1-1|12
TGTGCCACCGGACAACAGGGCACTGAAGCTTTCTTT
CATGQQGTEAFF
>TRBD1|.|TRBV7-9|TRBJ2-1|14
TGTGCCAGCAGCGAGGGACAGGGAGCCAATGAGCAGTTCTTC
CASSEGQGANEQFF
>.|.|TRBV6-1|TRBJ1-1|13
TGTGCCAGCAGTGCGGGGGGGTGGACTGAAGCTTTCTTT
CASSAGGWTEAFF
>.|.|TRBV29-1|TRBJ2-5|13
TGCAGCGGCGGGAAGGGGCAGCAAGAGACCCAGTACTTC
CSGGKGQQETQYF
>.|.|TRBV6-6|TRBJ1-5|16
TGTGCCAGCAGTCGGCCCCGGGGGTCTAGCAATCAGCCCCAGCATTTT
CASSRPRGSSNQPQHF
>TRBD2|.|TRBV28|TRBJ2-5|15
TGTGCCAGCGGCCGGACTAGCGGTAGCGCAAAGACCCAGTACTTC
CASGRTSGSAKTQYF
>.|.|TRBV14|TRBJ1-2|15
TGTGCCAGCAGTTTAACCCGGGGCATCGGGGGAGGCTACACCTTC
CASSLTRGIGGGYTF
>TRBD1|once|TRBV10-2|TRBJ2-5|15
TGCGCCAGCAGTGAGCAAGGGGGCACGACACAGACCCAGTACTTC
CASSEQGGTTQTQYF
>.|.|TRBV15|TRBJ1-1|13
TGTGCCACCAGCAGACCTACTAGCACTGAAGCTTTCTTT
CATSRPTSTEAFF
>.|.|TRBV10-2|TRBJ2-1|16
TGCGCCAGCAGTGAGTCTCAGGGCTTCTCCTACAATGAGCAGTTCTTC
CASSESQGFSYNEQFF
>.|.|TRBV6-5|TRBJ1-1|12
TGTGCCAGCAGAACGCGAATAGTTGAAGCTTTCTTT
CASRTRIVEAFF
>.|.|TRBV4-1|TRBJ2-1|12
TGCGCCAGCAGCCTAAGAGGGGAGGAGCAGTTCTTC
CASSLRGEEQFF
>.|.|TRBV20-1|TRBJ2-5|11
TGCAGTGCTAGGTTTGGAGAGACCCAGTACTTC
CSARFGETQYF
>.|.|TRBV18|TRBJ2-5|15
TGTGCCAGCTCACCTCAGCCAACGTCGTGGGAGACCCAGTACTTC
CASSPQPTSWETQYF
>.|.|TRBV15|TRBJ2-7|16
TGTGCCACCAGCAGCCCCGGGGGCCCTAGCTCCTACGAGCAGTACTTC
CATSSPGGPSSYEQYF
>TRBD2|.|TRBV7-2|TRBJ2-7|15
TGTGCCAGCAGCTTTGAGGCGGGGGGGCCGGAGGAGCAGTACTTC
CASSFEAGGPEEQYF
>.|.|TRBV28|TRBJ2-1|15
TGTGCCAGCAGTTTAGAGGCGGGACCTAACAATGAGCAGTTCTTC
CASSLEAGPNNEQFF
>.|once|TRBV2|TRBJ2-4|14
TGTGCCAGACGAACTAGCACGGCCAAAAACATTCAGTACTTC
CARRTSTAKNIQYF
>TRBD2|.|TRBV10-3|TRBJ2-5|17
TGTGCCATCAGTGAAGCGGGGGCTCACGTACGGGAAAGGACCCAGTACTTC
CAISEAGAHVRERTQYF
>.|once|TRBV5-1|TRBJ2-7|13
TGCGCCAGCAGCTTGATAGGGGCCTACGAGCAGTACTTC
CASSLIGAYEQYF
>TRBD1|.|TRBV2|TRBJ1-6|12
TGTGCCAGTACAGGGGGCAGGTCACCCCTCCACTTT
CASTGGRSPLHF
>.|.|TRBV7-3|TRBJ1-1|14
TGTGCCAGCAGCCCACCGCCCTGGGGCACTGAAGCTTTCTTT
CASSPPPWGTEAFF
>TRBD1|.|TRBV5-6|TRBJ1-1|16
TGTGCCAGCAGCTTTGGGACAGGATCTCTGAACACTGAAGCTTTCTTT
CASSFGTGSLNTEAFF
>.|.|TRBV19|TRBJ1-2|15
TGTGCCAGTAGTATAGGTGGGTTTGACAACTATGGCTACACCTTC
CASSIGGFDNYGYTF
>TRBD1|many|TRBV5-4|TRBJ2-2|15
TGTGCCAGCAGCCCGCGGACAGGGAACACCGGGGAGCTGTTTTTT
CASSPRTGNTGELFF
>TRBD2|.|TRBV4-1|TRBJ2-5|16
TGCGCCAGCAGCCAAGTCGGGGGGGCACGCAGAATGGACCAGTACTTC
CASSQVGGARRMDQYF
>TRBD1|.|TRBV25-1|TRBJ1-1|16
TGTGCCAGCAAGTCCGGTCAGGGGGAATACGGCACTGAAGCTTTCTTT
CASKSGQGEYGTEAFF
>.|.|TRBV12-5|TRBJ1-2|15
TGTGCTAGTGGTTTCTCGGGAGTCGGTAACTATGGCTACACCTTC
CASGFSGVGNYGYTF
>TRBD1|.|TRBV7-9|TRBJ1-2|19
TGTGCCAGCAGCGTTTTTTCGTGGGACCGGGACAGGGGGAACTATGGCTACACCTTC
CASSVFSWDRDRGNYGYTF
>.|.|TRBV5-1|TRBJ2-3|17
TGCGCCAGCACCCCTATCACACGAGGGGGGGGAACGGATACGCAGTATTTT
CASTPITRGGGTDTQYF
>.|.|TRBV7-2|TRBJ2-3|15
TGTGCCAGCAGCCGGGTGCGGGGAAGCACAGATACGCAGTATTTT
CASSRVRGSTDTQYF
>.|.|TRBV6-6|TRBJ1-1|14
TGTGCCAGCAGTTACGTGCAGGGTAATTCTGAAGCTTTCTTT
CASSYVQGNSEAFF
>.|.|TRBV25-1|TRBJ2-3|15
TGTGCCAGCAGTGAAGGGGGCGGATACACAGATACGCAGTATTTT
CASSEGGGYTDTQYF
>.|few|TRBV11-3|TRBJ2-7|12
TGTGCCAGCAGCTTGAGCTCCTACGAGCAGTACTTC
CASSLSSYEQYF
>.|.|TRBV10-1|TRBJ2-7|13
TGCGCCAGCAGCTCCAATAGCCCAGGACAGCAGTACTTC
CASSSNSPGQQYF
>TRBD2|.|TRBV18|TRBJ2-3|17
TGTGCCAGCTCACCACTAACTAGCGGGGTTGTGACAGATACGCAGTATTTT
CASSPLTSGVVTDTQYF
>.|.|TRBV18|TRBJ1-5|16
TGTGCCAGCTCACCACCGGCTAGCGGAATCAATCAGCCCCAGCATTTT
CASSPPASGINQPQHF
>TRBD2|.|TRBV14|TRBJ2-1|16
TGTGCCAGCAGCCGCAAACTAGCGGGGGGTGGGAATGAGCAGTTCTTC
CASSRKLAGGGNEQFF
>.|.|TRBV12-2|TRBJ1-4|12
TGTGCAAGTCGCTTGTGTGGTGAAAAACTGTTTTTT
CASRLCGEKLFF
>.|.|TRBV5-1|TRBJ2-3|13
TGCGCCAGCAGCTTGCAGCCCACAGATACGCAGTATTTT
CASSLQPTDTQYF
>.|.|TRBV5-1|TRBJ2-1|13
TGCGCCAGCAGCTTCCCCAGGGAAAATGAGCAGTTCTTC
CASSFPRENEQFF
>.|few|TRBV5-1|TRBJ1-1|13
TGCGCCAGCAGTCCTCTACCGAACACTGAAGCTTTCTTT
CASSPLPNTEAFF
>TRBD2|.|TRBV7-2|TRBJ2-5|14
TGTGCCAGCAGCCCAGAGCGGGGACAAGAGACCCAGTACTTC
CASSPERGQETQYF